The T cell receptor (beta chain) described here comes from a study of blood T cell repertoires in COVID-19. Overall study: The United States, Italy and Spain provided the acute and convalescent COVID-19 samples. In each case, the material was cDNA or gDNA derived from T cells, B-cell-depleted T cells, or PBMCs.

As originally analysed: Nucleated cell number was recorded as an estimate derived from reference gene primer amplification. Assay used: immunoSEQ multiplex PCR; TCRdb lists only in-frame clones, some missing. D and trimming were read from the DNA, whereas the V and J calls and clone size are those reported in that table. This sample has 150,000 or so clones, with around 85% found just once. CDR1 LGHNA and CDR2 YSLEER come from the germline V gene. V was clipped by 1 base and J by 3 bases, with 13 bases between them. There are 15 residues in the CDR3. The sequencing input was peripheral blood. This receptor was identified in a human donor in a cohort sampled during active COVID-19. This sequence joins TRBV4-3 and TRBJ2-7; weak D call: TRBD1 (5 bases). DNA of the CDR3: TGCGCCAGCAGCCAAGGGTGGCAGGGAAGCTACGAGCAGTACTTC. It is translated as CASSQGWQGSYEQYF.